The 14 T cell receptor beta chains given below trace back to one sample, sequenced in a study of beta chain features in type 1 diabetes. Study-level results: Among patients with Type 1 diabetes, TCRB CDR3s were moderately but significantly shorter in every one of the four CD4+ subsets.

What was sequenced were expressed TCRB transcripts, since all of the isolated RNA had been reverse transcribed. Produced via immunoSEQ multiplex PCR; TCRdb's table is partial and in-frame only. The sample consists of 95,000 to 110,000 clones, 25% to 35% of them appearing once. These receptors lack a known antigen. Sequencing was done on a sample of central memory CD4+ T cells from blood. These receptors were obtained from a woman between 18 and 29 years old with type 1 diabetes.

The sample holds a few counts of this clone. The chain combines TRBV18 with TRBJ2-1; a possible D gene is TRBD2 (6 bases). CDR1 and CDR2 (germline): KGHSH, LQKENI. V lost 0 bases and J lost 4, with 10 bases in between. This CDR3 spans 15 amino acids. The CDR3 sequence is CASSPPERAYNEQFF. CDR3 in DNA: TGTGCCAGCTCACCACCGGAGCGGGCTTACAATGAGCAGTTCTTC.

This clone has more than one count but fewer than ten. This sequence joins TRBV9 and TRBJ2-5; no definite D call. This CDR3 spans 14 amino acids. Trimming removed 0 bases at V and 0 bases at J, with 6 bases between. Germline loops: CDR1 SGDLS, CDR2 YYNGEE. CDR3 nucleotides: TGTGCCAGCAGCGTAGCTAACTACCAAGAGACCCAGTACTTC. Translated, it gives CASSVANYQETQYF.

In its sample, this clone was seen a few times. The chain uses TRBV23-1 and TRBJ1-1; D is possibly TRBD1 (5 bases). TRBV23-1 qualifies as an ORF whose function is uncertain. This CDR3 region has 17 residues. The V end was cut by 3 bases, the J end by 8 bases, with 25 bases between. In nucleotides, the CDR3 is TGCGCCAGCAGTCAGTCAGGCGGGGACCTAATTGATCACGAAGCTTTCTTT. The encoded protein is CASSQSGGDLIDHEAFF.

This clone was counted at least ten times. V and J are TRBV10-3 and TRBJ2-7; perhaps TRBD2 as D (6 bases). Per germline, CDR1 ENHRY and CDR2 SYGVKD. V dropped 3 bases and J dropped 2 bases, with 11 bases sitting between them. This CDR3 contains 14 residues. The CDR3 reads CAISEARGAYEQYF. The CDR3 DNA follows: TGTGCCATCAGTGAAGCACGCGGGGCCTACGAGCAGTACTTC.

This clone was counted only a few times. V and J are TRBV7-9 and TRBJ1-4, with D maybe TRBD1 (6 bases). The CDR3 is made up of 15 amino acids. V shed 6 bases and J shed 6 bases, with 17 bases lying between them. Germline V lookup: CDR1 SEHNR, CDR2 FQNEAQ (reference sequence). The CDR3 DNA sequence: TGTGCCAGCAGTCCCCTGACAGGCAGGGATGAAAAACTGTTTTTT. This codes for CASSPLTGRDEKLFF.

The chain joins TRBV7-2 to TRBJ2-1; 13 nucleotides align to TRBD2. The CDR3 sequence is 17 residues long. V trimming: 4 bases; J trimming: 5 bases; junction bases outside the gene matches: 8. Germline V gene sequence: CDR1 SGHTA, CDR2 FQGNSA. The DNA of the CDR3 is TGTGCCAGCAGCTCCTCACTAGCGGGAGGGCATCACAATGAGCAGTTCTTC. Translation: CASSSSLAGGHHNEQFF.

This clone was counted only a few times. J is TRBJ2-7 and V is TRBV23-1, with 11 bases that match TRBD1. TRBV23-1 is an ORF for which the function is uncertain. V dropped 6 bases and J dropped 3; count of bases not matched to a gene: 19. The CDR3 length is 19 residues. CDR3 sequence (DNA): TGCGCCAGCAGAGGACAGGGGGCGTGTGGGGGTTCGAAACTCTACGAGCAGTACGTC. Residues: CASRGQGACGGSKLYEQYV.

This clone was observed a few times. The CDR3 nucleotides read TGTGCCACCCTCTCTTCCGGGACAGAGAGCTACGAGCAGTACTTC. This sequence encodes CATLSSGTESYEQYF. This rearrangement joins TRBV28 to TRBJ2-7, with 7 positions matching TRBD1. V dropped 10 bases and J dropped 3; count of bases not matched to a gene: 15. Germline V gene data show CDR1 as MDHEN and CDR2 as SYDVKM. This CDR3 has 15 amino acids. Combining the CDR3 with reference TRBV28 and TRBJ2-7 gives the whole variable domain DVKVTQSSRYLVKRTGEKVFLECVQDMDHENMFWYRQDPGLGLRLIYFSYDVKMKEKGDIPEGYSVSREKKERFSLILESASTNQTSMYLCATLSSGTESYEQYFGPGTRLTVT.

This chain connects TRBV7-9 to TRBJ1-3; no clear D gene. The CDR3 consists of 14 residues. Germline V gene lookup returns CDR1 SEHNR and CDR2 FQNEAQ (reference sequence). With 5 bases removed from V and 1 base from J, the gap between germline ends came to 9 bases. Written as DNA, the CDR3 is TGTGCCAGCAGCCGAGATGGTTCTGGAAACACCATATATTTT. Protein product: CASSRDGSGNTIYF. Together with reference TRBV7-9 and TRBJ1-3, the CDR3 gives the full variable domain: DTGVSQNPRHKITKRGQNVTFRCDPISEHNRLYWYRQTLGQGPEFLTYFQNEAQLEKSRLLSDRFSAERPKGSFSTLEIQRTEQGDSAMYLCASSRDGSGNTIYFGEGSWLTVV.

This chain links TRBV4-3 with TRBJ2-1; 12 nucleotides line up with TRBD2. This CDR3 has 16 amino acids. With 0 bases clipped from V and 3 bases from J, the junction kept 0 bases outside the gene matches. The germline V gene encodes CDR1 LGHNA and CDR2 YSLEER. CDR3 amino acids: CASSQELAGGYNEQFF. The CDR3 DNA is TGCGCCAGCAGCCAAGAACTAGCGGGAGGCTACAATGAGCAGTTCTTC.

The table lists this clone with a count of one. V gene TRBV5-1 combines with J gene TRBJ2-1, with 7 nucleotides matching TRBD1. Germline lookup yields CDR1 SGHRS and CDR2 YFSETQ. The CDR3 covers 13 residues. Trimming at V came to 3 bases and at J to 6 bases, leaving 3 bases not matched to a gene. CDR3 residues: CASSSGQSNEQFF. The CDR3, as DNA: TGCGCCAGCAGCTCGGGACAGAGCAATGAGCAGTTCTTC.

The V call is TRBV2, the J call TRBJ2-5; possibly TRBD2 for D (5 bases). This CDR3 contains 15 residues. Germline CDR1 SNHLY, CDR2 FYNNEI. Trimming left V 8 bases short and J 2 bases short, with 18 bases between. CDR3 sequence (DNA): TGTGCCAGCGATGAGGGAGCCCTCCCACAAGAGACCCAGTACTTC. This sequence encodes CASDEGALPQETQYF.

The chain combines TRBV5-4 with TRBJ2-5, with 8 bases lining up with TRBD2. This CDR3 comprises 14 residues. V was clipped by 4 bases and J by 5 bases; unmatched bases: 7. Germline V gives CDR1 SGHNT, CDR2 YYREEE (reference sequence). Here the CDR3 reads CASSRGTRSETQYF. DNA of the CDR3: TGTGCCAGCAGCCGCGGGACTAGAAGTGAGACCCAGTACTTC.

This clone was seen more than once but under ten times. The V call is TRBV7-3, the J call TRBJ2-1, with a tentative D call TRBD1 (6 bases). V dropped 5 bases and J dropped 10 bases, with 15 bases sitting between them. CDR1 and CDR2 (germline): SGHTA, FQGTGA. The CDR3 runs 13 residues. DNA for the CDR3: TGTGCCAGCAGCCCCGGGACACCTACGGAGCAGTTCTTC. This translates into CASSPGTPTEQFF.